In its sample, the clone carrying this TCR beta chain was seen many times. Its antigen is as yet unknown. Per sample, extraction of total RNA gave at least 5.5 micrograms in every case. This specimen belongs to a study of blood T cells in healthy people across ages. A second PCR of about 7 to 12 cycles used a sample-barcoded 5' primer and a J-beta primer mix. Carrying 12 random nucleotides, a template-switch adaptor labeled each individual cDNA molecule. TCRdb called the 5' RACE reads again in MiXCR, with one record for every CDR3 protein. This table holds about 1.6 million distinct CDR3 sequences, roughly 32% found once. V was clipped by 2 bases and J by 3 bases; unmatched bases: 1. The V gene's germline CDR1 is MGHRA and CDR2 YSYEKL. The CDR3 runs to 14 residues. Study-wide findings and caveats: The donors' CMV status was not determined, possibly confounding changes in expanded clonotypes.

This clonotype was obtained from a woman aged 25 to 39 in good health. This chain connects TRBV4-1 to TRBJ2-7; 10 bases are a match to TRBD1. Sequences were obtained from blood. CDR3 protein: CASSQRTGGYEQYF. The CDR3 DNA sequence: TGCGCCAGCAGCCAACGGACAGGGGGCTACGAGCAGTACTTC.